This T cell receptor (beta chain) was identified in a study of early stage breast cancer tumors. As for the study in general: Roughly 9.6-fold was the mean read coverage per sample. Overall study results and limits: Most shared enriched TCRB sequences were commonly generated ones. Blood repertoires resembled normal breast more than tumor.

Blood replicates held 0.5 ug DNA, tumor or normal breast roughly 1.5 ug, two each. This table comes from immunoSEQ multiplex PCR, and its TCRdb copy is limited to in-frame clones, with some not included. The table has fewer than 75,000 clones, about three quarters seen once. This clone was counted once. The target antigen is unknown. This receptor was identified in a person aged 25-39 years with breast cancer. The sample taken for sequencing was blood.

The CDR3 DNA reads as TGTGCCAGCAGCGTAGGTGGGGGGGCCCTCAATGAGCAGTTCTTC. Residues: CASSVGGGALNEQFF. The V and J genes are TRBV9 and TRBJ2-1; D is possibly TRBD2 (7 bases). Trimming shortened V by 0 bases and J by 6 bases, and 13 bases separated the two germline ends. CDR1 and CDR2 (germline): SGDLS, YYNGEE. CDR3 size: 15 residues.